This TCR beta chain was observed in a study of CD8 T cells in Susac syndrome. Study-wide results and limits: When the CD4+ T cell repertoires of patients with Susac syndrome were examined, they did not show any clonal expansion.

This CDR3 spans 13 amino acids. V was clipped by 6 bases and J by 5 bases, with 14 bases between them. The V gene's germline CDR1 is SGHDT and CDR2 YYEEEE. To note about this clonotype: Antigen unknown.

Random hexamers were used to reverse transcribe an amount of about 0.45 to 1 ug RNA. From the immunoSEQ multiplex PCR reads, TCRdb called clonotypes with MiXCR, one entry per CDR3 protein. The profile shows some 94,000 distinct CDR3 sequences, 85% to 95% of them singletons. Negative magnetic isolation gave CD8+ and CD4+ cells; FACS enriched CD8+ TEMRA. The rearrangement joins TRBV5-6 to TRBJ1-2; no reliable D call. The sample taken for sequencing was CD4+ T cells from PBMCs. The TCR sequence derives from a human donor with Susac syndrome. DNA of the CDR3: TGTGCCAGCAACGAGGGAGAGCGGTATGGCTACACCTTC. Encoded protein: CASNEGERYGYTF.